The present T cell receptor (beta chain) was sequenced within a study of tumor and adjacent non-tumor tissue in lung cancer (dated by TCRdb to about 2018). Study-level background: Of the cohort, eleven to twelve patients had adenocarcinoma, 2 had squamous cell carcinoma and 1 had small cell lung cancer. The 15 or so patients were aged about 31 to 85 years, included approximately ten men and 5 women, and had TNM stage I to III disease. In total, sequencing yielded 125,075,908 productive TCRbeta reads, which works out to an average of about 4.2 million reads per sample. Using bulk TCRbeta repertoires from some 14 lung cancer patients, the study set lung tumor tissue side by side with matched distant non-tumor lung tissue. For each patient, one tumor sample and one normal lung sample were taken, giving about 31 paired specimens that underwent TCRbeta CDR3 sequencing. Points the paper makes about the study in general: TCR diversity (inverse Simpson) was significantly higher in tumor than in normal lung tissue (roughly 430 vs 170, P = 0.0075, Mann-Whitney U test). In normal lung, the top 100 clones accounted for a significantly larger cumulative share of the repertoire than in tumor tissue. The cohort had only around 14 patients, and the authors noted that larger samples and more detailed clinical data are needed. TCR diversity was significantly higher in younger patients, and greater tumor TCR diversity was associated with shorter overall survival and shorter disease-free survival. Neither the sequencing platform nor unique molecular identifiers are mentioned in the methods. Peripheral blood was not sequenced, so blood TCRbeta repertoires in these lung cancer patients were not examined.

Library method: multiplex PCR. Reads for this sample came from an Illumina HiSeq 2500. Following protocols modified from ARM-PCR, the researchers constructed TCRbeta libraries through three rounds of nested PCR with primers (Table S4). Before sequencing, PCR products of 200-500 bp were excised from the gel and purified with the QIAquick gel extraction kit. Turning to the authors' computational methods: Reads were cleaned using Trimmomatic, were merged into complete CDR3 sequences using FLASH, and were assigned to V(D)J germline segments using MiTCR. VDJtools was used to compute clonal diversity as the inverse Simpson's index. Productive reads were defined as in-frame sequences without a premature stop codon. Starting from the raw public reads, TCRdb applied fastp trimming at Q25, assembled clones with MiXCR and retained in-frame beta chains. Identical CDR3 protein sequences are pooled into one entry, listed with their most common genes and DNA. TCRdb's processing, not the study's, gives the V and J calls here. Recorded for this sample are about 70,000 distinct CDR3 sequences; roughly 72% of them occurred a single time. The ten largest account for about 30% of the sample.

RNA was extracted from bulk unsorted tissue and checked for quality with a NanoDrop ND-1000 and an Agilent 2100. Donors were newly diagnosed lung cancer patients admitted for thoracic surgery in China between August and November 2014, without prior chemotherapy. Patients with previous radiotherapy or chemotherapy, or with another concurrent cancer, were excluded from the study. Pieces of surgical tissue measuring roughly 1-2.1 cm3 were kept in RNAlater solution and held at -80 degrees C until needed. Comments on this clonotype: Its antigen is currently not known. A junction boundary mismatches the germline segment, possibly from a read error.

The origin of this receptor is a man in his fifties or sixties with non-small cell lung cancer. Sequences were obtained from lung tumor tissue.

The DNA sequence reads TGTGCCAGCAGTTACCAGGGTCTGGTCGGCACTGAAGCTCTCTTT. It is translated as CASSYQGLVGTEALF. The rearranged chain carries TRBV6-5 and TRBJ1-1; matching of 5 bases hints at TRBD1 as the D gene. Per the germline V gene, MNHEY is the CDR1 and SVGAGI is the CDR2. The CDR3 runs 15 residues from the cysteine to the phenylalanine. Of all the DNA, just the CDR3 is kept, 45 bases in frame from base 1.